This T cell receptor beta chain stems from a study of CD8 T cells in ankylosing spondylitis. Quantitative 5'-RACE with molecular barcodes generated TCR beta libraries. TCRdb ran MiXCR on the 5' RACE reads and lists one entry per CDR3 protein. The repertoire has some 220,000 distinct CDR3 sequences, 6% to 8.5% of them found once; the top ten carry 13% to 15%. This clonotype was seen repeatedly, ten times or more. What it recognizes is unknown. From germline, CDR1 is SEHNR and CDR2 FQNEAQ (reference sequence). The trim removed 5 bases at V and 4 bases at J, leaving 3 bases unmatched. This CDR3 region has 15 residues. Whole-study findings and limits: Those disease-linked clones were CD8+; they were also relatively rare in peripheral blood. Eight or nine highly homologous variants formed a TCR beta motif that appeared characteristic of ankylosing spondylitis blood. Reactive arthritis synovial fluid and blood were previously reported to contain some motif variants. Matched ankylosing spondylitis synovial fluid reportedly showed significant enrichment of disease-linked clones.

J is TRBJ2-1 and V is TRBV7-9; 12 nucleotides match TRBD2. The receptor was derived from a male donor with ankylosing spondylitis. Sequencing was done on a sample of blood, either unsorted or a sorted T cell fraction (not recorded which). The CDR3 is CASSDGLAGYNEQFF. The CDR3, as DNA: TGTGCCAGCAGCGACGGACTAGCGGGATACAATGAGCAGTTCTTC.